These T cell receptor beta chains were read from a single sample in a study of cytomegalovirus exposure and HLA in healthy donors. Sequencing used immunoSEQ multiplex PCR; TCRdb keeps in-frame clones, though not all of them. Among roughly 120,000 clones, roughly 79% were seen once, and the ten largest hold less than 2.5%. The sample taken for sequencing was PBMCs. These receptors were obtained from a woman in her 30s in good health and CMV-seronegative. The CDR3 runs from the conserved cysteine through the conserved F or W. A D gene is named only where the DNA matches it firmly. Clone size is stated in some rows and not others, as once, few, many or a class when expanded.

d_call j_call clone_size v_call cdr3_aa cdr3_nt
NA TRBJ2-5 NA TRBV18 CASFGGQQETQYF TGTGCCAGCTTCGGGGGACAGCAAGAGACCCAGTACTTC
TRBD1 TRBJ1-2 few TRBV5-1 CASSTEGQGYGYTF TGCGCCAGCAGCACAGAGGGACAGGGCTATGGCTACACCTTC
TRBD2 TRBJ2-5 NA TRBV5-1 CASSWTSGETQYF TGCGCCAGCAGCTGGACTAGCGGGGAGACCCAGTACTTC
TRBD2 TRBJ2-7 NA TRBV27 CATQFSPAGGYEQYF TGTGCCACCCAGTTTAGCCCAGCGGGAGGGTACGAGCAGTACTTC
TRBD2 TRBJ2-2 NA TRBV7-9 CSSSQVSGRATGELFF TGTTCCAGCAGCCAAGTCAGCGGGAGGGCCACCGGGGAGCTGTTTTTT
TRBD1 TRBJ1-5 NA TRBV7-6 CASSPRQGARSNQPQHF TGTGCCAGCAGCCCCCGACAGGGAGCCAGGAGCAATCAGCCCCAGCATTTT
TRBD2 TRBJ2-2 NA TRBV27 CASSYGLAGLTGELFF TGTGCCAGCAGTTATGGTCTAGCGGGACTCACCGGGGAGCTGTTTTTT
TRBD1 TRBJ2-7 NA TRBV6-1 CAIGTDRLGSYEQYF TGTGCCATCGGGACAGATCGTTTGGGCTCCTACGAGCAGTACTTC
NA TRBJ2-1 few TRBV2 CASSYLQGLSYNEQFF TGTGCCAGCAGCTATTTACAGGGATTATCCTACAATGAGCAGTTCTTC
TRBD1 TRBJ2-1 NA TRBV13 CASSPSPDMGQGSYNEQFF TGTGCCAGCAGCCCATCCCCCGATATGGGACAGGGTTCCTACAATGAGCAGTTCTTC
TRBD2 TRBJ2-1 NA TRBV7-8 CARTGTSKYNEQFF TGTGCCAGGACCGGGACTAGCAAATACAATGAGCAGTTCTTC
TRBD2 TRBJ2-3 NA TRBV5-4 CASSSPPSGIGTDTQYF TGTGCCAGCAGCTCACCCCCTAGCGGGATTGGCACAGATACGCAGTATTTT
NA TRBJ2-1 NA TRBV30 CAWRVKRLYNEQFF TGTGCCTGGAGAGTTAAGCGGTTATACAATGAGCAGTTCTTC
NA TRBJ1-1 NA TRBV7-2 CASSLVLFSEAFF TGTGCCAGCAGCTTAGTGCTATTTAGTGAAGCTTTCTTT
TRBD1 TRBJ2-2 once TRBV10-1 CASSIGQGVGGELFF TGCGCCAGCTCGATTGGGCAGGGGGTAGGCGGGGAGCTGTTTTTT
NA TRBJ2-6 NA TRBV18 CASSPGQTGANVLTF TGTGCCAGCTCACCAGGACAGACTGGGGCCAACGTCCTGACTTTC
TRBD1 TRBJ2-3 once TRBV19 CASSPRTGITDTQYF TGTGCCAGTAGCCCCCGGACAGGAATCACAGATACGCAGTATTTT
NA TRBJ1-1 NA TRBV28 CASSSDVPGEEAFF TGTGCCAGCAGTTCGGACGTTCCAGGGGAAGAAGCTTTCTTT